This is a list of T cell receptor beta chains from one sample in a study of T cells in Graves' hyperthyroidism and ophthalmopathy. One entry per CDR3 protein results from TCRdb running MiXCR on the multiplex PCR reads. This sample carries 300,000 to 450,000 distinct CDR3 sequences, approximately 14% of them seen once, and the ten largest clones take 15% to 20%. Sequenced material: blood. The receptors here all came from a woman in her twenties or thirties with Graves' ophthalmopathy. The CDR3 runs from the conserved cysteine through the conserved F or W. Fields, in order: V gene, J gene, D gene, clone size, CDR3 length, CDR3 DNA, CDR3 protein. A D gene is named only where the DNA matches it firmly. Expanded clones get a size class; other rows say once, few or many, or leave the size out.

>TRBV15|TRBJ2-2|-|few|14
TGTGCCACCAGCAGAGATTACATCACCGGGGAGCTGTTTTTT
CATSRDYITGELFF
>TRBV6-2/TRBV6-3|TRBJ2-7|TRBD1|-|13
TGTGCCAGCAGACCTATCGACAGGGGCGAGCAGTACTTC
CASRPIDRGEQYF
>TRBV20-1|TRBJ1-1|-|many|17
TGCAGTGCTAGCTCTGTCGCTGGAGAAGGGAAGGGGACTGAAGCTTTCTTT
CSASSVAGEGKGTEAFF
>TRBV3-1|TRBJ1-4|-|many|12
TGTGCCAGCAGCCAAGATCTGGTAAAACTGTTTTTT
CASSQDLVKLFF
>TRBV25-1|TRBJ1-6|-|-|12
TGTGCCAGCGGGGAGGGATTTTCACCCCTCCACTTT
CASGEGFSPLHF
>TRBV7-8|TRBJ2-7|-|many|14
TGTGCCAGCAGCCCGAGGGACGCTACCTACGAGCAGTACTTC
CASSPRDATYEQYF
>TRBV28|TRBJ2-1|-|once|13
TGTGCCAGCAGTTTACCCGCCTTAGGTGAGCAGTTCTTC
CASSLPALGEQFF
>TRBV5-8|TRBJ2-4|-|few|14
TGTGCCAGCAGCTTGATTGGGGATTTGGACATTCAGTACTTC
CASSLIGDLDIQYF
>TRBV5-6|TRBJ2-3|TRBD2|many|18
TGTGCCAGCAGCTCCACCAGGGGGCCTAGCGGGGGAAAAGATACGCAGTATTTT
CASSSTRGPSGGKDTQYF
>TRBV28|TRBJ2-7|TRBD1|many|15
TGTGCCAGCAGCGGAACCGGGACAGCCGGATACGAGCAGTACTTC
CASSGTGTAGYEQYF
>TRBV12-3/TRBV12-4|TRBJ2-2|-|many|15
TGTGCCACCAGTAAAGGGGCCCGGGGAGCCGGGGAGCTGTTTTTT
CATSKGARGAGELFF
>TRBV9|TRBJ1-1|-|-|15
TGTGCCAGCAGCGCTTACAGGGATCAGAACACTGAAGCTTTCTTT
CASSAYRDQNTEAFF